The entry below describes one TCR beta chain. Its antigen is undetermined. This CDR3 region has 20 residues. Germline V gives CDR1 SGHTA, CDR2 FQGTGA. The V segment lost 6 bases and the J segment 6 bases; nucleotides outside the gene matches: 25. This specimen comes from a study of vaccination effects on CD4 cells after COVID-19. Assay: immunoSEQ multiplex PCR; the TCRdb copy retains only in-frame clones and omits some. The profile shows 41,000 or so clones, approximately 80% of them singletons. Viral peptide pools were used in the ViraFEST assay to expand antigen-specific CD4+ T cells, and sequencing came afterward. Following culture for about ten days, CD4+ T cells were isolated. Vaccinees lacked prior SARS-CoV-2 infection and tested negative for nucleocapsid antibodies. With roughly 9.5 ug/ml peptides and about 9.5 IU/ml IL-2, approximately 2.2 million PBMC per well were cultured.

The specimen comprised CD4+ T cells from PBMCs cultured with HCoV-NL63 spike peptides, sampled before COVID-19 vaccination. The rearrangement joins TRBV7-3 to TRBJ2-3, with TRBD2 identical over 9 bases. This TCR came from a human donor who received a COVID-19 vaccine. The CDR3 DNA reads as TGTGCCAGCAGACATCGAGGGGCGGGGGGGCAGTTTGGGCTTGCGGATACGCAGTATTTT. Protein sequence: CASRHRGAGGQFGLADTQYF.